These T cell receptor beta chains were read from a single sample in a study of blood T cell repertoires in COVID-19. The table came from immunoSEQ multiplex PCR; TCRdb's copy has only in-frame clones and leaves some out. The repertoire holds 52,000 or so clones, with roughly 85% as singletons. Source material: peripheral blood. These receptors were collected from a man older than 75 with acute or convalescent COVID-19. CDR3s include the opening cysteine and the closing phenylalanine or tryptophan. A D gene is named only where the DNA matches it firmly. Not every row has a clone size; where given, it reads once, few, many or a size class.

TGTGCCAGTAGGCCGGGACAGGGGAACACCGGGGAGCTGTTTTTT | CASRPGQGNTGELFF | TRBD1 | few | TRBV19 | 15 | TRBJ2-2
TGTGCCTGGAGTGTATATCTGGGACAGGTCCGCACAGATACGCAGTATTTT | CAWSVYLGQVRTDTQYF | TRBD1 | - | TRBV30 | 17 | TRBJ2-3
TGCGCCAGCAGCTCTGAGCGGGGGGCCACCTACGAGCAGTACTTC | CASSSERGATYEQYF | TRBD2 | - | TRBV4-1 | 15 | TRBJ2-7
TGTGCCAGCAGTCCAGCTAGGACAGGGGGCGGGCAGCCCCAGCATTTT | CASSPARTGGGQPQHF | TRBD1 | few | TRBV6-2/TRBV6-3 | 16 | TRBJ1-5
TGTGCCAGCAGTTACTCGGGCCTTGAAGCTTTCTTT | CASSYSGLEAFF | - | - | TRBV6-2/TRBV6-3 | 12 | TRBJ1-1
TGCGCCAGCAGCCCAGGGGCGCAGTCCTACGAGCAGTACTTC | CASSPGAQSYEQYF | - | - | TRBV5-1 | 14 | TRBJ2-7
TGCAGTGCGAGTAGGACAGGGAGCAATCAGCCCCAGCATTTT | CSASRTGSNQPQHF | TRBD1 | - | TRBV20-1 | 14 | TRBJ1-5
TGTGCCAGCAGCCTTCAACAGGGAAGGAACTACGAGCAGTACTTC | CASSLQQGRNYEQYF | - | - | TRBV6-2/TRBV6-3 | 15 | TRBJ2-7
TGTGCCAGTCTGCCGGGACAGGGGGTCGGTGGCTACACCTTC | CASLPGQGVGGYTF | TRBD1 | once | TRBV19 | 14 | TRBJ1-2
TGTGCCTGGAAAGGGACTCAAACCTACGAGCAGTACTTC | CAWKGTQTYEQYF | - | - | TRBV30 | 13 | TRBJ2-7
TGCGCCAGCAGCCAAACTAACTCAGGGGGCTTGATGAGCTACACCTTC | CASSQTNSGGLMSYTF | TRBD1 | - | TRBV4-1 | 16 | TRBJ1-2
TGTGCCAGCAGCTTGGTTTCGTTGGGGGAGCTGTTTTTT | CASSLVSLGELFF | - | - | TRBV5-6 | 13 | TRBJ2-2
TGTGCCAGCAGACCCAGCGGGGGCCCCACAGGAGAGACCCAGTACTTC | CASRPSGGPTGETQYF | TRBD2 | - | TRBV6-6 | 16 | TRBJ2-5
TGTGCCAGCAGTGAAGCGGGAGGGGCGCAGGGCTACACCTTC | CASSEAGGAQGYTF | - | - | TRBV6-1 | 14 | TRBJ1-2
TGCGCCAGCGGCCCGGGGGGGAGTAACAATGAGCAGTTCTTC | CASGPGGSNNEQFF | TRBD2 | - | TRBV5-1 | 14 | TRBJ2-1
TGTGCCAGCAGCCCAAAACTAGCGGGGGGGGCAGAGACCCAGTACTTC | CASSPKLAGGAETQYF | TRBD2 | - | TRBV7-2 | 16 | TRBJ2-5
TGCAGCGCTCAAGGGACAGGGGGCGGGAACACTGAAGCTTTCTTT | CSAQGTGGGNTEAFF | TRBD1 | - | TRBV29-1 | 15 | TRBJ1-1
TGCAGCCAATTCAGGGGAGAGACCCAGTACTTC | CSQFRGETQYF | - | - | TRBV29-1 | 11 | TRBJ2-5
TGTGCCAGCAGCTGGCGGGGGGCGGGCACCGGGGAGCTGTTTTTT | CASSWRGAGTGELFF | TRBD2 | - | TRBV13 | 15 | TRBJ2-2
TGTGCCTGGACCCCAGACAGGGCAGGATACCAAGAGACCCAGTACTTC | CAWTPDRAGYQETQYF | TRBD1 | - | TRBV30 | 16 | TRBJ2-5
TGTGCCAGCAGCCGGACACCGGCCTCCTACGAGCAGTACTTC | CASSRTPASYEQYF | - | - | TRBV5-6 | 14 | TRBJ2-7
TGTGCCAGCAGCGTAGCCCAGGGAGGGACTGAAGCTTTCTTT | CASSVAQGGTEAFF | - | - | TRBV9 | 14 | TRBJ1-1